This is a list of T cell receptor beta chains from one sample in a study of shared T cell receptors in the human thymus. Assay: immunoSEQ multiplex PCR; the TCRdb copy retains only in-frame clones and omits some. The sample yields some 660,000 clones, about 90% seen once. A further study also used this sample, focusing on human thymus T cells.

Sequencing was performed on thymocytes. These receptors all stem from a boy less than two years old with a congenital heart defect. CDR3s include the opening cysteine and the closing phenylalanine or tryptophan. D genes are given only for firm matches. Not every row has a clone size; where given, it reads once, few, many or a size class.

size: NA; J: TRBJ2-5; D: NA; V: TRBV6-5; DNA: TGTGCCAGCAGTTACGATATCAGGGGTGAGACCCAGTACTTC; CDR3: CASSYDIRGETQYF
size: NA; J: TRBJ2-7; D: TRBD2; V: TRBV7-3; DNA: TGTGCCAGCAGCCCCGGGGGGGCGGCGAGCTACGAGCAGTACTTC; CDR3: CASSPGGAASYEQYF
size: NA; J: TRBJ1-5; D: TRBD1; V: TRBV5-1; DNA: TGCGCCAGCAGCTCAACAGGGGCGGGCAATCAGCCCCAGCATTTT; CDR3: CASSSTGAGNQPQHF
size: NA; J: TRBJ2-5; D: NA; V: TRBV18; DNA: TGTGCCAGCTCACCCAACTTGCAAGAGACCCAGTACTTC; CDR3: CASSPNLQETQYF
size: NA; J: TRBJ2-7; D: NA; V: TRBV5-6; DNA: TGTGCCAGCAGCTTCTGGGAGTCCCCCTACGAGCAGTACTTC; CDR3: CASSFWESPYEQYF
size: NA; J: TRBJ1-2; D: TRBD1; V: TRBV5-4; DNA: TGTGCCAGCAGCCCACCTGGACAGGACTATGGCTACACCTTC; CDR3: CASSPPGQDYGYTF
size: once; J: TRBJ2-7; D: NA; V: TRBV21-1; DNA: TGTGCCAGCAGCAAACGGGATCCCTACGAGCAGTACTTC; CDR3: CASSKRDPYEQYF
size: NA; J: TRBJ2-1; D: TRBD1; V: TRBV11-2; DNA: TGTGCCAGCAGCTTCGGGACAGGGGAGGGCAATGAGCAGTTCTTC; CDR3: CASSFGTGEGNEQFF
size: NA; J: TRBJ2-1; D: NA; V: TRBV27; DNA: TGTGCCAGCAGTGCCCGCGAGGCAGCTAGATACAATGAGCAGTTCTTC; CDR3: CASSAREAARYNEQFF
size: NA; J: TRBJ1-1; D: TRBD1; V: TRBV25-1; DNA: TGTGCCAGCAGTGATTCTCCGACAGGGGCCTTGAACACTGAAGCTTTCTTT; CDR3: CASSDSPTGALNTEAFF
size: NA; J: TRBJ2-3; D: NA; V: TRBV10-1; DNA: TGCGCCAGCAGTAGGGCTAGCGATAGCACAGATACGCAGTATTTT; CDR3: CASSRASDSTDTQYF
size: NA; J: TRBJ2-7; D: TRBD1; V: TRBV6-5; DNA: TGTGCCAGCAGTCCCTCGGGACAGCCCCTCTACGAGCAGTACTTC; CDR3: CASSPSGQPLYEQYF
size: few; J: TRBJ2-4; D: TRBD1; V: TRBV5-6; DNA: TGTGCCAGCAGCCTACAGGGGGCAGCCAAAAACATTCAGTACTTC; CDR3: CASSLQGAAKNIQYF
size: once; J: TRBJ2-7; D: TRBD1; V: TRBV4-2; DNA: TGTGCCAGCAGCCAAGAAAGATTGTTTTTATGGGGACAGTCTAGATACGAGCAGTACTTC; CDR3: CASSQERLFLWGQSRYEQYF
size: few; J: TRBJ2-3; D: NA; V: TRBV5-8; DNA: TGTGCCAGCAGCAAGCGGACTTCCTTCCGTGATACGCAGTATTTT; CDR3: CASSKRTSFRDTQYF
size: NA; J: TRBJ2-3; D: NA; V: TRBV9; DNA: TGTGCCAGCAGCGTAGGTGGGCTGCCAGATACGCAGTATTTT; CDR3: CASSVGGLPDTQYF
size: NA; J: TRBJ2-1; D: TRBD2; V: TRBV6-5; DNA: TGTGCCAGCAGCCCCGGGACTAGCGGGGCCCATGAGCAGTTCTTC; CDR3: CASSPGTSGAHEQFF
size: NA; J: TRBJ1-1; D: NA; V: TRBV2; DNA: TGTGCCAGCAGCACGACAGGACGTTACACTGAAGCTTTCTTT; CDR3: CASSTTGRYTEAFF
size: NA; J: TRBJ1-4; D: TRBD1; V: TRBV14; DNA: TGTGCCAGCAGCCCCCGACAGGGGGGCCGTCTTGGTGAAAAACTGTTTTTT; CDR3: CASSPRQGGRLGEKLFF
size: NA; J: TRBJ1-5; D: TRBD1; V: TRBV6-6; DNA: TGTGCCAGCAGTTACCACCCGACAGGGGGCCATCAGCCCCAGCATTTT; CDR3: CASSYHPTGGHQPQHF
size: few; J: TRBJ1-1; D: NA; V: TRBV9; DNA: TGTGCCAGCAGGAGGGACTCCCTGAACACTGAAGCTTTCTTT; CDR3: CASRRDSLNTEAFF
size: NA; J: TRBJ1-3; D: TRBD1; V: TRBV7-8; DNA: TGTGCCAGCAGCTTAGGACAGGGGTTTGGAAACACCATATATTTT; CDR3: CASSLGQGFGNTIYF
size: NA; J: TRBJ2-5; D: NA; V: TRBV28; DNA: TGTGCCAGCAGTTTAGGGTCTAGCATGGGGACCCAGTACTTC; CDR3: CASSLGSSMGTQYF
size: NA; J: TRBJ1-2; D: NA; V: TRBV28; DNA: TGTGCCAGCCACGGGGGGAGGTATGGCTACACCTTC; CDR3: CASHGGRYGYTF
size: NA; J: TRBJ2-2; D: TRBD2; V: TRBV11-3; DNA: TGTGCCAGCAGTCCTGCGGGGGAGAACACCGGGGAGCTGTTTTTT; CDR3: CASSPAGENTGELFF
size: once; J: TRBJ2-2; D: TRBD2; V: TRBV28; DNA: TGTGCCAGCAGTCACCACGGACTAGCGGGAAGGACCGGGGAGCTGTTTTTT; CDR3: CASSHHGLAGRTGELFF
size: NA; J: TRBJ2-1; D: TRBD1; V: TRBV6-1; DNA: TGTGCCAGCAGCGTACGGGACAGGGGATGCAATGAGCAGTTCTTC; CDR3: CASSVRDRGCNEQFF
size: NA; J: TRBJ1-2; D: NA; V: TRBV18; DNA: TGTGCCAGCTCGAAAGTCGGGGGAGGAGGATGGAATGGCTACACCTTC; CDR3: CASSKVGGGGWNGYTF
size: NA; J: TRBJ2-3; D: TRBD2; V: TRBV13; DNA: TGTGCCAGCATAGCTAGCGGGGTCACAGATACGCAGTATTTT; CDR3: CASIASGVTDTQYF
size: NA; J: TRBJ2-5; D: TRBD1; V: TRBV15; DNA: TGTGCCACCAGCAGAGATCCCGGGGATGAGGGGGCTCGGGAGACCCAGTACTTC; CDR3: CATSRDPGDEGARETQYF
size: NA; J: TRBJ2-5; D: NA; V: TRBV18; DNA: TGTGCCAGCTCATTCTTAACCAGGGCACAAGAGACCCAGTACTTC; CDR3: CASSFLTRAQETQYF
size: NA; J: TRBJ2-2; D: NA; V: TRBV15; DNA: TGTGCCACCAGCAGAGCCAGCCGAGGTCCCGGGGAGCTGTTTTTT; CDR3: CATSRASRGPGELFF
size: NA; J: TRBJ2-3; D: TRBD1; V: TRBV27; DNA: TGTGCCAGCAGTCTACGGGGGGACAGGGACACAGATACGCAGTATTTT; CDR3: CASSLRGDRDTDTQYF
size: NA; J: TRBJ2-7; D: TRBD2; V: TRBV5-1; DNA: TGCGCCAGCAGCTTGGCGGGGAGGGGAAGATCCTACGAGCAGTACTTC; CDR3: CASSLAGRGRSYEQYF
size: NA; J: TRBJ1-6; D: NA; V: TRBV6-5; DNA: TGTGCCAGCAGTTCCAGGACAGTCAATTCACCCCTCCACTTT; CDR3: CASSSRTVNSPLHF
size: NA; J: TRBJ1-4; D: NA; V: TRBV30; DNA: TGTGCCTGGAGTGTATGGTCCAGGGGCAATGAAAAACTGTTTTTT; CDR3: CAWSVWSRGNEKLFF
size: NA; J: TRBJ1-5; D: TRBD1; V: TRBV28; DNA: TGTGCCAGCAGTTTATGCCCCGGGACAGGGGGGAATCAGCCCCAGCATTTT; CDR3: CASSLCPGTGGNQPQHF